This T cell receptor (beta chain) was sequenced for a study of response to subunit inactivated influenza vaccine. Comment on this clonotype: What it binds is unknown.

TCRdb itself ran the RT-PCR reads through MiXCR, one entry per CDR3 protein. This sample has fewer than 700,000 distinct CDR3 sequences, with 10% to 15% found just once. General study points: It was suggested by the authors that few new T cells are recruited by each seasonal influenza vaccination.

The germline gives CDR1 DFQATT, CDR2 SNEGSKA (reference sequence). The V end was cut by 5 bases, the J end by 1 base, with 19 bases between. The CDR3 spans 16 residues. This TCR was sampled from a man aged 45-65 years who received an inactivated influenza vaccine. The material was PBMCs from blood, obtained about 6 weeks after vaccination. The rearrangement joins TRBV20-1 to TRBJ2-3, with D possibly being TRBD2 (6 bases). CDR3 bases: TGCAGTGCTCTCTCGGGAGTTTGGATTCGCACAGATACGCAGTATTTT. Protein sequence: CSALSGVWIRTDTQYF.